The following is a T cell receptor (beta chain) sequence with its context. Its antigen is not identified. Documented time point: peripheral blood 6 weeks after treatment start. Patients presented with locally advanced or metastatic urothelial carcinoma. Sequenced by immunoSEQ multiplex PCR; TCRdb stores in-frame clones only, minus some. Of around 66,000 clones listed, about 88% are singletons. These data are taken from a study of PD-L1 blockade in urothelial cancer. Turning to the study itself: Study patients had been treated with 0 to 3 previous chemotherapy regimens. Study-level points and caveats: Tumor-associated TCR clones expanded more in blood at 3 weeks in patients with durable benefit. Blood TCR clonality below the median before treatment was a predictor of better survival.

This CDR3 comprises 14 residues. Germline assignment: CDR1 SGHRS and CDR2 YFSETQ. With V trimmed by 4 bases and J by 4 bases, 7 bases remained unmatched. This receptor was taken from a man between 60 and 75 years old with urothelial cancer. Sequencing used PBMCs, obtained around atezolizumab (anti-PD-L1) treatment. The gene calls are TRBV5-1 and TRBJ1-1, with 7 bases lining up with TRBD1. In DNA, the CDR3 is TGCGCCAGCAGCGCAAACAGGGGAAGCACTGAAGCTTTCTTT. Translation gives CASSANRGSTEAFF.